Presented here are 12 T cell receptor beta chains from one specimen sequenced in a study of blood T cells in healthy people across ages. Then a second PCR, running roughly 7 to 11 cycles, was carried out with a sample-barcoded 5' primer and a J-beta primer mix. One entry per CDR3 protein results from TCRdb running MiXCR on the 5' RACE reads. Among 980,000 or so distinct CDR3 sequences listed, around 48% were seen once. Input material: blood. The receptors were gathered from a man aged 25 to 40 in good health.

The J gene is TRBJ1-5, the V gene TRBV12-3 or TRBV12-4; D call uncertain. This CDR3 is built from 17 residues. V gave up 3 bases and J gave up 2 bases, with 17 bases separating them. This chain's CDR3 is CASSFYWASSGNQPQHF. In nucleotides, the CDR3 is TGTGCCAGCAGTTTTTATTGGGCCTCGTCGGGCAATCAGCCCCAGCATTTT.

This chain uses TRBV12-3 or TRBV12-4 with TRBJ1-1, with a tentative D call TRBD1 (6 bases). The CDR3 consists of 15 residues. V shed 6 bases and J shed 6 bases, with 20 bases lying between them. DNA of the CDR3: TGTGCCAGCAGGGTCCGGGGGGCAGAGGTGGCTGAAGCTTTCTTT. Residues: CASRVRGAEVAEAFF.

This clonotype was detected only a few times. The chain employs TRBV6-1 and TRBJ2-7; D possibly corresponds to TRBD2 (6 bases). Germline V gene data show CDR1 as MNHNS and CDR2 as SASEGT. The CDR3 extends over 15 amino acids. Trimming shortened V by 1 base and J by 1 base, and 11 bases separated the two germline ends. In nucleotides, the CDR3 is TGTGCCAGCAGTGAAGATGGGGGGTGGTCCTACGAGCAGTACTTC. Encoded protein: CASSEDGGWSYEQYF.

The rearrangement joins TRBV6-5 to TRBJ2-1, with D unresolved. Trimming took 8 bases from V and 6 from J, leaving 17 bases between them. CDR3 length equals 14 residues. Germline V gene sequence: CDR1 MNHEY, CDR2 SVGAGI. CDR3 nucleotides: TGTGCCAGCGCCGAGTTAGGAACGAGCAATGAGCAGTTCTTC. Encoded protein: CASAELGTSNEQFF.

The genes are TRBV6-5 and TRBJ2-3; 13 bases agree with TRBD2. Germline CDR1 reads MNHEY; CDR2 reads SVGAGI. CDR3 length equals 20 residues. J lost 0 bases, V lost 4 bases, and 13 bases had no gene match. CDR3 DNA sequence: TGTGCCAGCAGTTGGACGATAGGACTAGCGGGGGTCCATAGCACAGATACGCAGTATTTT. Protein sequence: CASSWTIGLAGVHSTDTQYF.

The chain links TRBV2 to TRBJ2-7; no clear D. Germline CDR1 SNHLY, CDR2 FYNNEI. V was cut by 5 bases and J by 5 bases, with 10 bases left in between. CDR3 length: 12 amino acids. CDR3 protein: CASSFTENEQYF. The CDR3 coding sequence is TGTGCCAGCAGTTTTACAGAGAACGAGCAGTACTTC.

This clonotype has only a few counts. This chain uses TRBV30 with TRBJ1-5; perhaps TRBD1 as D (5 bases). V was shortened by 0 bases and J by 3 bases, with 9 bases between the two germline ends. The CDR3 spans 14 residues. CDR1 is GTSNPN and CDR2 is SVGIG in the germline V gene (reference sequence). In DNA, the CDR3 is TGTGCCTGGAGTGTAACGGGGGTCAATCAGCCCCAGCATTTT. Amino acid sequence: CAWSVTGVNQPQHF.

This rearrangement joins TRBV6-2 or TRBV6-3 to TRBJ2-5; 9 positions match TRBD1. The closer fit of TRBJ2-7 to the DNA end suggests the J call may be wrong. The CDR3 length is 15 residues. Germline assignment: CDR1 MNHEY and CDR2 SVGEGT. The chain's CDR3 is CASRRDRDGEYEQYF. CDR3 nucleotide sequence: TGTGCCAGCCGGAGGGACAGGGACGGTGAGTACGAGCAGTACTTC.

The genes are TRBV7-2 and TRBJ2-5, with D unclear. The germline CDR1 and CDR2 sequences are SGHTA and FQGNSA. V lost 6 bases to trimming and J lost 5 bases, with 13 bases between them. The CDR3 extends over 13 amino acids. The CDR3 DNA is TGTGCCAGCAGGATAAATCAGTGGGAGACCCAGTACTTC. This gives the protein CASRINQWETQYF.

The CDR3 region is CASSLASREVYNEQFF. CDR3 bases: TGTGCCAGCAGCTTAGCGTCGCGAGAGGTCTACAATGAGCAGTTCTTC. The J gene is TRBJ2-1, the V gene TRBV7-8; D unresolved. V dropped 0 bases and J dropped 3 bases, with 12 bases sitting between them. CDR3 size: 16 residues. The germline CDR1 and CDR2 sequences are SGHVS and FQNEAQ. Supplemented by reference TRBV7-8 and TRBJ2-1, the full variable domain reads GAGVSQSPRYKVAKRGQDVALRCDPISGHVSLFWYQQALGQGPEFLTYFQNEAQLDKSGLPSDRFFAERPEGSVSTLKIQRTQQEDSAVYLCASSLASREVYNEQFFGPGTRLTVL.

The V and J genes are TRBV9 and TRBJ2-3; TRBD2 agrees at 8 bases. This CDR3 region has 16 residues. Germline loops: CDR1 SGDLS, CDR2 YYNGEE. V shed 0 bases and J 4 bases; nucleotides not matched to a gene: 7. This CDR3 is CASSVGVSGESDTQYF. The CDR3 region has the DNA TGTGCCAGCAGCGTAGGTGTTAGCGGGGAATCAGATACGCAGTATTTT.

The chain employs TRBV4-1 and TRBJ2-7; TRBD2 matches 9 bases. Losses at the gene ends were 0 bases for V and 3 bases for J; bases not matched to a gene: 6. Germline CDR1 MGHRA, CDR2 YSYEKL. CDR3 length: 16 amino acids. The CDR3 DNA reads TGCGCCAGCAGCCAAGAACTGCAGCGGGGGGTCTACGAGCAGTACTTC. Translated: CASSQELQRGVYEQYF.